Listed here are 14 T cell receptor beta chains from one sample, sequenced in a study of blood T cell repertoires in COVID-19. Assay used: immunoSEQ multiplex PCR; TCRdb lists only in-frame clones, some missing. The sample yields about 170,000 clones, around 92% seen once. Sequenced: peripheral blood. Source of these receptors: a man aged 25-40 years with COVID-19, enrolled during active disease.

In its sample, this clone was seen a few times. The J gene is TRBJ1-1, the V gene TRBV11-2; TRBD1 is a possible D gene (5 bases). This CDR3 has 13 amino acids. V shed 3 bases and J shed 7 bases, with 12 bases lying between them. CDR1 and CDR2 (germline): SGHAT, FQNNGV. CDR3 coding DNA: TGTGCCAGCAGCTTGGAAGGACAATTTGAAGCTTTCTTT. Translating gives CASSLEGQFEAFF.

This chain uses TRBV27 with TRBJ2-7, with D uncertain. CDR1 MNHEY and CDR2 SMNVEV come from the germline V gene (reference sequence). The CDR3 runs 14 residues. The V end lost 3 bases, the J end lost 1 base, and 10 bases lay between the germline ends. Here the CDR3 reads CASSFQDGSYEQYF. CDR3 coding DNA: TGTGCCAGCAGTTTCCAAGACGGGTCCTACGAGCAGTACTTC.

This clone has a handful of counts. V gene TRBV7-9 combines with J gene TRBJ1-2; 7 positions match TRBD1. The V segment lost 5 bases and the J segment 4 bases; nucleotides outside the gene matches: 13. The germline V gene has CDR1 SEHNR and CDR2 FQNEAQ (reference sequence). CDR3 size: 16 residues. The CDR3, as DNA: TGTGCCAGCAGCGCCAGGGCGGGACAGACTAGCTATGGCTACACCTTC. Protein: CASSARAGQTSYGYTF.

The chain uses TRBV7-9 and TRBJ1-1; 9 positions match TRBD1. In germline, CDR1 is SEHNR, CDR2 FQNEAQ (reference sequence). There are 17 residues in the CDR3. V shed 5 bases and J 6 bases; nucleotides not matched to a gene: 16. CDR3 amino acids: CASSPATGQGTNPEAFF. CDR3 DNA sequence: TGTGCCAGCAGCCCCGCGACGGGACAGGGCACAAACCCTGAAGCTTTCTTT.

The chain has TRBV4-2 and TRBJ1-6; D unresolved. Trimming left V 1 base short and J 7 bases short, with 5 bases between. The germline V gene has CDR1 LGHNA and CDR2 YNFKEQ. The length of the CDR3 is 13 residues. The CDR3 sequence is CASSQARNSPLHF. Here the CDR3 DNA reads TGTGCCAGCAGCCAAGCTAGGAATTCACCCCTCCACTTT.

The chain recombines TRBV9 with TRBJ1-1, with D hard to call. This CDR3 spans 14 amino acids. Germline CDR1 reads SGDLS; CDR2 reads YYNGEE. Trimming cost V 0 bases and J 3 bases, with 9 bases left between them. The DNA of the CDR3 is TGTGCCAGCAGCGTAGGAGGGTGGGACACTGAAGCTTTCTTT. Encoded protein: CASSVGGWDTEAFF. Full variable domain (rest looked up from reference TRBV9 and TRBJ1-1): DSGVTQTPKHLITATGQRVTLRCSPRSGDLSVYWYQQSLDQGLQFLIQYYNGEERAKGNILERFSAQQFPDLHSELNLSSLELGDSALYFCASSVGGWDTEAFFGQGTRLTVV.

The chain couples TRBV5-1 to TRBJ2-5; the D is unclear. CDR1 and CDR2 (germline): SGHRS, YFSETQ. CDR3 size: 13 residues. V was trimmed by 2 bases and J by 5 bases, leaving 10 bases between them. The CDR3 coding sequence is TGCGCCAGCAGCTTCAGAGGTGGGGAGACCCAGTACTTC. The encoded protein is CASSFRGGETQYF.

The chain uses TRBV28 and TRBJ2-5; 9 positions agree with TRBD1. CDR3 length: 17 residues. V trimming: 4 bases; J trimming: 0 bases; junction bases outside the gene matches: 9. Germline-derived CDR1 and CDR2 are MDHEN and SYDVKM. CDR3 amino acids: CASSSGQGLMYQETQYF. The CDR3 DNA reads as TGTGCCAGCAGTTCGGGACAGGGCCTTATGTACCAAGAGACCCAGTACTTC.

The table lists this clone with a few counts. The V call is TRBV7-2, the J call TRBJ2-1, with D possibly TRBD1 on 5 matching bases. CDR1 and CDR2 from the germline V gene are SGHTA and FQGNSA. The V end lost 6 bases, the J end lost 3 bases, and 18 bases lay between the germline ends. The CDR3 extends over 16 amino acids. The CDR3 reads CASRFLRGVDYNEQFF. The CDR3 bases are TGTGCCAGCAGATTCCTAAGGGGTGTCGACTACAATGAGCAGTTCTTC.

The chain couples TRBV4-3 to TRBJ1-2, with 7 bases fitting TRBD1. In germline, CDR1 is LGHNA, CDR2 YSLEER. There are 15 residues in the CDR3. The junction had 9 bases not matched to a gene; V was cut back by 4 bases and J by 4 bases. As DNA, the CDR3 is TGCGCCAGCAGCCCGGATATGGGACAGCCCTATGGCTACACCTTC. Encoded protein: CASSPDMGQPYGYTF.

The genes are TRBV7-3 and TRBJ2-7, with TRBD2 as a possible D gene (6 bases). The CDR3 has 13 amino acids. V was shortened by 4 bases and J by 6 bases, with 13 bases between the two germline ends. Germline lookup yields CDR1 SGHTA and CDR2 FQGTGA. The CDR3 protein is CASSSPPGGEQYF. The CDR3 DNA reads TGTGCCAGCAGCTCCCCTCCCGGGGGCGAGCAGTACTTC.

V gene TRBV18 combines with J gene TRBJ2-1, with no clear D. From germline, CDR1 is KGHSH and CDR2 LQKENI. This CDR3 comprises 15 residues. The V and J ends lost 4 bases and 0 bases respectively, with 10 bases between them. The CDR3 DNA follows: TGTGCCAGCTCACAGGAGTCTAGCTCCTACAATGAGCAGTTCTTC. Protein sequence: CASSQESSSYNEQFF. Filled out from reference TRBV18 and TRBJ2-1, the complete variable domain reads NAGVMQNPRHLVRRRGQEARLRCSPMKGHSHVYWYRQLPEEGLKFMVYLQKENIIDESGMPKERFSAEFPKEGPSILRIQQVVRGDSAAYFCASSQESSSYNEQFFGPGTRLTVL.

This clone was seen once. The chain couples TRBV30 to TRBJ2-7; D gene uncertain. CDR1 is GTSNPN and CDR2 is SVGIG in the germline V gene (reference sequence). The CDR3 loop spans 11 amino acids. The V end was cut by 7 bases, the J end by 0 bases, with 7 bases between. The chain's CDR3 is CALQSSYEQYF. The CDR3 DNA reads as TGTGCCTTACAGAGCTCCTACGAGCAGTACTTC. Full variable domain (outside the CDR3, taken from reference TRBV30 and TRBJ2-7): SQTIHQWPATLVQPVGSPLSLECTVEGTSNPNLYWYRQAAGRGLQLLFYSVGIGQISSEVPQNLSASRPQDRQFILSSKKLLLSDSGFYLCALQSSYEQYFGPGTRLTVT.

The chain is built from TRBV2 and TRBJ2-3, with TRBD1 as a possible D gene (6 bases). Germline lookup yields CDR1 SNHLY and CDR2 FYNNEI. CDR3 length: 14 residues. Trimming cost V 6 bases and J 2 bases, with 12 bases left between them. CDR3 sequence (DNA): TGTGCCAGCAGCCTGGGACATAACACAGATACGCAGTATTTT. Residues: CASSLGHNTDTQYF.